One sample yielded the 2 T cell receptor beta chains listed below, sequenced in a study of blood T cell repertoires in COVID-19. Sequencing used immunoSEQ multiplex PCR; TCRdb keeps in-frame clones, though not all of them. The sample records approximately 250,000 clones, roughly 86% being singletons. Sequencing was performed on peripheral blood. The receptors derive from an elderly woman with COVID-19, enrolled during active disease.

The sample holds a few counts of this clone. The rearrangement joins TRBV9 to TRBJ1-2, with 7 bases that match TRBD1. CDR1 is SGDLS and CDR2 is YYNGEE in the germline V gene. The junction had 10 bases not matched to a gene; V was cut back by 4 bases and J by 7 bases. This CDR3 comprises 14 residues. CDR3 nucleotide sequence: TGTGCCAGCAGCTCCAGGGGGAAGGATTTTGGCTACACCTTC. This translates into CASSSRGKDFGYTF.

The genes are TRBV27 and TRBJ2-1; D possibly corresponds to TRBD2 (6 bases). The CDR3 consists of 15 residues. Trimming shortened V by 3 bases and J by 4 bases, and 13 bases separated the two germline ends. CDR1 and CDR2 from the germline V gene are MNHEY and SMNVEV (reference sequence). The CDR3 nucleotides are TGTGCCAGCAGTTTTGAGGGGACTGAATACAATGAGCAGTTCTTC. Encoded protein: CASSFEGTEYNEQFF.